The present T cell receptor beta chain was sequenced within a study of T cells in Graves' hyperthyroidism and ophthalmopathy. Study-wide background: Peripheral blood draws took place at initial diagnosis, ahead of any treatment.

This clonotype appeared many times. Amplified TCR beta CDR3 regions came from RNA transcripts. During a first-round RT-PCR of the TCR CDR3, the HTBI primer set was used. TCRdb re-derived calls from the multiplex PCR reads in MiXCR, one entry per CDR3 protein. The table lists about 320,000 distinct CDR3 sequences, roughly 17% of them singletons. The CDR3 length is 13 residues. V was pared by 1 base and J by 5 bases, with 9 bases between. The V gene's germline CDR1 is SNHLY and CDR2 FYNNEI. The sequenced material came from blood. The TCR originated in a man aged 30 to 39 with Graves' hyperthyroidism. V and J are TRBV2 and TRBJ2-7, with a weak D call TRBD2 (5 bases). The CDR3 loop reads CASSEGGFNEQYF. The CDR3 nucleotides read TGTGCCAGCAGTGAAGGAGGGTTTAACGAGCAGTACTTC.